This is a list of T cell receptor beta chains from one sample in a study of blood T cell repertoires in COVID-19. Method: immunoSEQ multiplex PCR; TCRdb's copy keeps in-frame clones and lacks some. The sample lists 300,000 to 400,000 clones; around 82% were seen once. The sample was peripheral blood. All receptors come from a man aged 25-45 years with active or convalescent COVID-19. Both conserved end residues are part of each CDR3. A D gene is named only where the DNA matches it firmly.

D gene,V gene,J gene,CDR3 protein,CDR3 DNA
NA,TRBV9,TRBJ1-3,CASSVGVRGKGNTIYF,TGTGCCAGCAGCGTAGGAGTCAGGGGAAAGGGAAACACCATATATTTT
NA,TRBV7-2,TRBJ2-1,CASKLLRSSYNEQFF,TGTGCCAGCAAGCTACTTAGGAGCTCCTACAATGAGCAGTTCTTC
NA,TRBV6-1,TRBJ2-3,CASSEGRFTDTQYF,TGTGCCAGCAGTGAAGGGCGGTTCACAGATACGCAGTATTTT
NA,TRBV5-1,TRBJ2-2,CASSSRTNTGELFF,TGCGCCAGCAGCTCCCGGACTAACACCGGGGAGCTGTTTTTT
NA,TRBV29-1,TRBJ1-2,CSGFKGDGYTF,TGCAGCGGGTTTAAAGGGGATGGCTACACCTTC
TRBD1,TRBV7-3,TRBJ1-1,CASSSGQGGSEAFF,TGTGCCAGCAGCTCGGGACAGGGTGGATCTGAAGCTTTCTTT
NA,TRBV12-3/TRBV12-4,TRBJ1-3,CASSLSSGNTIYF,TGTGCCAGCAGTTTGTCCTCCGGAAACACCATATATTTT
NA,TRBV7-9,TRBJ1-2,CASSLAQARANYGYTF,TGTGCCAGCAGCTTAGCGCAGGCGCGCGCTAACTATGGCTACACCTTC
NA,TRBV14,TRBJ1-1,CASSPYRYTEAFF,TGTGCCAGCAGCCCCTATCGGTACACTGAAGCTTTCTTT
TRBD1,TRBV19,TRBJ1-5,CASSPLVGGGMGQPQHF,TGTGCCAGTAGCCCCCTGGTTGGAGGGGGCATGGGTCAGCCCCAGCATTTT
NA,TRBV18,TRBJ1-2,CASSPPEGGGAYGYTF,TGTGCCAGCTCACCACCGGAGGGCGGGGGAGCCTATGGCTACACCTTC
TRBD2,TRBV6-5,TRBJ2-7,CASSSAGRGFRYEQYF,TGTGCCAGCAGTTCGGCCGGGAGGGGGTTCAGGTACGAGCAGTACTTC
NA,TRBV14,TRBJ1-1,CASSQVAGNTEAFF,TGTGCCAGCAGCCAAGTAGCTGGGAACACTGAAGCTTTCTTT
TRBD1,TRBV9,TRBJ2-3,CASTPWGTGTDTQYF,TGTGCCAGCACCCCATGGGGGACAGGGACAGATACGCAGTATTTT
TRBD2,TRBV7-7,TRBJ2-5,CASSRSIRDLSGGWYQETQYF,TGTGCCAGCAGCCGGTCCATCCGGGACCTCTCGGGGGGTTGGTACCAAGAGACCCAGTACTTC
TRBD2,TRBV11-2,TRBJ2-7,CASSHSGRAGEQYF,TGTGCCAGCAGCCATAGCGGGAGGGCCGGCGAGCAGTACTTC
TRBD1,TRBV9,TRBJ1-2,CASSAGQGALGYTF,TGTGCCAGCAGCGCCGGACAGGGGGCCTTGGGCTACACCTTC
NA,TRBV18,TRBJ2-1,CASSNGVVQRNEQFF,TGTGCCAGCTCGAATGGAGTAGTCCAGCGCAATGAGCAGTTCTTC